The present T cell receptor beta chain was sequenced within a study of blood T cell repertoires in COVID-19. Study overall: Sites in the United States, Italy and Spain provided acute and convalescent COVID-19 samples.

The V gene's germline CDR1 is SGHTS and CDR2 YDEGEE. Trimming removed 0 bases from V and 1 base from J; junction bases left unmatched: 4. The CDR3 is 16 residues long. The table came from immunoSEQ multiplex PCR; TCRdb's copy has only in-frame clones and leaves some out. This table has about 250,000 clones, roughly 87% appearing once. Sequenced: PBMCs or T cells enriched from blood (not recorded which). The rearrangement joins TRBV5-8 to TRBJ1-5, with 7 bases lining up with TRBD1. This clonotype was sampled from a woman under 40 with acute COVID-19. In DNA form, the CDR3 reads TGTGCCAGCAGCTTGGGGTCGACAGGGAGCAATCAGCCCCAGCATTTT. Translation gives CASSLGSTGSNQPQHF.